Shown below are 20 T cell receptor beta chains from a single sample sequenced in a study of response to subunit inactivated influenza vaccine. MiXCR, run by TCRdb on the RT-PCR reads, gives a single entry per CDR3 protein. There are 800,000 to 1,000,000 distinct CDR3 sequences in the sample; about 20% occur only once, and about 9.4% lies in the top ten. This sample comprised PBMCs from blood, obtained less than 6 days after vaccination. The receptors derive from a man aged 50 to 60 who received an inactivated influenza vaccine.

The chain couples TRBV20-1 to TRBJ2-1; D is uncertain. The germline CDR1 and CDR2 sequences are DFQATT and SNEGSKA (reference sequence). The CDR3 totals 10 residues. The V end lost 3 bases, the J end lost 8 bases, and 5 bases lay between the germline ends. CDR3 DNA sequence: TGCAGTGCTAGCCCACATGAGCAGTTCTTC. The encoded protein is CSASPHEQFF.

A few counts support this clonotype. The CDR3 loop reads CASERGRFGYTF. CDR3 DNA sequence: TGTGCCAGCGAACGGGGCCGGTTTGGCTACACCTTC. The chain combines TRBV19 with TRBJ1-2; D may be TRBD1 (5 bases). Trimming took off 9 bases at V and 7 bases at J, with 15 bases between the two ends. This CDR3 has 12 residues. Germline V lookup: CDR1 LNHDA, CDR2 SQIVND (reference sequence).

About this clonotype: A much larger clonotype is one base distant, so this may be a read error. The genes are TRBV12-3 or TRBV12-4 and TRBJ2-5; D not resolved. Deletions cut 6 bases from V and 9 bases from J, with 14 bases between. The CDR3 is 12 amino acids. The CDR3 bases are TGTGCCAGCAGCCTACGGCTAGAAGCCCAGTACTTC. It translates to CASSLRLEAQYF.

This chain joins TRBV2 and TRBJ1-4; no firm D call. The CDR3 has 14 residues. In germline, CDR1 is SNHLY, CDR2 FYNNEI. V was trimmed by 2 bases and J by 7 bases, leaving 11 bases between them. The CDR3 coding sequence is TGTGCCAGCAGTGAATTGTTGGCGGCTGAAAAACTGTTTTTT. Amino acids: CASSELLAAEKLFF.

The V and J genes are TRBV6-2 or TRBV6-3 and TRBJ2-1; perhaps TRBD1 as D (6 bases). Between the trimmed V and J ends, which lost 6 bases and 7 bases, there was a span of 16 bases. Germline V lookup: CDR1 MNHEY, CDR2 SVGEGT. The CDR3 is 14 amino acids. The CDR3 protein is CASSTDEGVNEQFF. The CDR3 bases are TGTGCCAGCAGCACGGACGAGGGGGTGAATGAGCAGTTCTTC.

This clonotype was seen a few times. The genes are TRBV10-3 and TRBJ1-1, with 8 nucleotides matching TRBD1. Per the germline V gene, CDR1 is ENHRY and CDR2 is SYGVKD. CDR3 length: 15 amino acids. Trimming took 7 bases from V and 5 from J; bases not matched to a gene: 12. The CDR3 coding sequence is TGTGCCATCACGCCCTATGACAGGGGTGAGACTGAAGCTTTCTTT. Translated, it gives CAITPYDRGETEAFF.

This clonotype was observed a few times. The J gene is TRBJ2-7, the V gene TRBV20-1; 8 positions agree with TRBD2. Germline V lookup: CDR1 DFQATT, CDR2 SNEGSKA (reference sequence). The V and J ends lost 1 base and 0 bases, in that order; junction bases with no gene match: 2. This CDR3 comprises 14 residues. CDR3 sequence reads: CSARVAGSSYEQYF. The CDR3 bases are TGCAGTGCTAGAGTAGCGGGGAGCTCCTACGAGCAGTACTTC.

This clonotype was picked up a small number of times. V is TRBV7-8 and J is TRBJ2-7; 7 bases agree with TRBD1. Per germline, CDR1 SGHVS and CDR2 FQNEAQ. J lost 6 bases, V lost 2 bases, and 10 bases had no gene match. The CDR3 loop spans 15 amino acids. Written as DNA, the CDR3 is TGTGCCAGCAGCTTACCCGAGACAGGGTTCGGCGAGCAGTACTTC. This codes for CASSLPETGFGEQYF.

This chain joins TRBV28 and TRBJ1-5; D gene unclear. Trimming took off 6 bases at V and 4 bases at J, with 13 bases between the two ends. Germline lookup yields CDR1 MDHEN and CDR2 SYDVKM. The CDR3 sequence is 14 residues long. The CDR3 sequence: CASSHIVQNQPQHF. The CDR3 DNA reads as TGTGCCAGCAGCCACATAGTCCAAAATCAGCCCCAGCATTTT.

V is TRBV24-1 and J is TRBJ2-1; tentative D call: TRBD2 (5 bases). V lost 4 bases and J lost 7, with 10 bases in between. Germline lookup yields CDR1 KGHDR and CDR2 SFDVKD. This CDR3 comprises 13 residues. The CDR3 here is CATSEPADNEQFF. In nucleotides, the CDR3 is TGTGCCACCAGTGAACCAGCGGATAATGAGCAGTTCTTC.

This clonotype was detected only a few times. In DNA, the CDR3 is TGTGCCAGCAGCCAGGGAAGGGTGGGCAATCAGCCCCAGCATTTT. The encoded protein is CASSQGRVGNQPQHF. The genes are TRBV5-8 and TRBJ1-5, with D maybe TRBD1 (5 bases). The CDR3 has 15 residues. CDR1 is SGHTS, CDR2 YDEGEE, per germline. V shed 4 bases and J shed 2 bases, with 13 bases lying between them.

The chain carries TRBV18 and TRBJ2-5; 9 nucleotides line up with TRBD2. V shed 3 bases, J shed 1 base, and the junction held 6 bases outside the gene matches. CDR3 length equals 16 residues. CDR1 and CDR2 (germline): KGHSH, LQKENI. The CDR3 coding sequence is TGTGCCAGCTCACCGTATAGCGGGGGCCTCCAAGAGACCCAGTACTTC. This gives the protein CASSPYSGGLQETQYF.

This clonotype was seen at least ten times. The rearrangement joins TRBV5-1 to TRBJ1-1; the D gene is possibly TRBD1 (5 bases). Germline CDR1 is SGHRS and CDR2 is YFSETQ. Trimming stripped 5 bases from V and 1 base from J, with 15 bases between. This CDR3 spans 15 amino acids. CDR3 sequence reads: CASRHTGTQNTEAFF. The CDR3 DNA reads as TGCGCCAGCAGACATACCGGGACCCAGAACACTGAAGCTTTCTTT. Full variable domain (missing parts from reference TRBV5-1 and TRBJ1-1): KAGVTQTPRYLIKTRGQQVTLSCSPISGHRSVSWYQQTPGQGLQFLFEYFSETQRNKGNFPGRFSGRQFSNSRSEMNVSTLELGDSALYLCASRHTGTQNTEAFFGQGTRLTVV.

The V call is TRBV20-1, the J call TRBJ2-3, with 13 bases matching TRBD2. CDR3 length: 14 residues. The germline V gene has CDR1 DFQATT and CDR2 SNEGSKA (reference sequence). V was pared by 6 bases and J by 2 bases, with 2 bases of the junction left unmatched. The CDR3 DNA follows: TGCAGTGCACTAGCGGGGGGGAACACAGATACGCAGTATTTT. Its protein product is CSALAGGNTDTQYF.

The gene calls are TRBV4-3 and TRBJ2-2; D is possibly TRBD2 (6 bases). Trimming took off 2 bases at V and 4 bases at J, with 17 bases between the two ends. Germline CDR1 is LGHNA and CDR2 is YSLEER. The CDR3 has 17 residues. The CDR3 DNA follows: TGCGCCAGCAGCCAATCAACAAGGGCGGGAACCACCGGGGAGCTGTTTTTT. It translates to CASSQSTRAGTTGELFF.

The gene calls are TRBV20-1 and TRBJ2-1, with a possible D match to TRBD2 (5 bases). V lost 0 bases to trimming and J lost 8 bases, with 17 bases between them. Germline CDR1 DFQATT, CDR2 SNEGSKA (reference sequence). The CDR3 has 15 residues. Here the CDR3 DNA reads TGCAGTGCTAGAGAGCGGCTAGCATTCGTCGATGAGCAGTTCTTC. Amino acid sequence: CSARERLAFVDEQFF.

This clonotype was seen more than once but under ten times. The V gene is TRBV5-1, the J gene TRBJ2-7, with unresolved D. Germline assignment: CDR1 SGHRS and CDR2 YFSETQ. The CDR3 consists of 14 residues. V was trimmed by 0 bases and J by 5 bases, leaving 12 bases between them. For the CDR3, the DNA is TGCGCCAGCAGCTTGGTTGTCTTTCGCGACGAGCAGTACTTC. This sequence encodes CASSLVVFRDEQYF.

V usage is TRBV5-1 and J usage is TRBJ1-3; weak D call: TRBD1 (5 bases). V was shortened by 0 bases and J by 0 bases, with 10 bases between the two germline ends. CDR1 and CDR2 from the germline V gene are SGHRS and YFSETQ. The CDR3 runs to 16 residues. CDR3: CASSLEGRLSGNTIYF. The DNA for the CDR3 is TGCGCCAGCAGCTTGGAGGGACGGCTCTCTGGAAACACCATATATTTT.

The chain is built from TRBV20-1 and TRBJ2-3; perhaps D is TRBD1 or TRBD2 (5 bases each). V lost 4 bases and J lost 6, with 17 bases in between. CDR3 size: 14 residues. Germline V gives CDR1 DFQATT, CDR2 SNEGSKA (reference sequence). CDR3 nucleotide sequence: TGCAGTGCTATTCCCGGGGCAGGAGCGGATACGCAGTATTTT. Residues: CSAIPGAGADTQYF.

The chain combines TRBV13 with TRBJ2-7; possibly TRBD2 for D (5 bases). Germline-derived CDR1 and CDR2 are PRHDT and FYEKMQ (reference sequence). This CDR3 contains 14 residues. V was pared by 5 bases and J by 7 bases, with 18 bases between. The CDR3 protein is CASSPILGSEEQYF. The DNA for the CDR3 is TGTGCCAGCAGCCCAATACTAGGATCGGAGGAGCAGTACTTC.